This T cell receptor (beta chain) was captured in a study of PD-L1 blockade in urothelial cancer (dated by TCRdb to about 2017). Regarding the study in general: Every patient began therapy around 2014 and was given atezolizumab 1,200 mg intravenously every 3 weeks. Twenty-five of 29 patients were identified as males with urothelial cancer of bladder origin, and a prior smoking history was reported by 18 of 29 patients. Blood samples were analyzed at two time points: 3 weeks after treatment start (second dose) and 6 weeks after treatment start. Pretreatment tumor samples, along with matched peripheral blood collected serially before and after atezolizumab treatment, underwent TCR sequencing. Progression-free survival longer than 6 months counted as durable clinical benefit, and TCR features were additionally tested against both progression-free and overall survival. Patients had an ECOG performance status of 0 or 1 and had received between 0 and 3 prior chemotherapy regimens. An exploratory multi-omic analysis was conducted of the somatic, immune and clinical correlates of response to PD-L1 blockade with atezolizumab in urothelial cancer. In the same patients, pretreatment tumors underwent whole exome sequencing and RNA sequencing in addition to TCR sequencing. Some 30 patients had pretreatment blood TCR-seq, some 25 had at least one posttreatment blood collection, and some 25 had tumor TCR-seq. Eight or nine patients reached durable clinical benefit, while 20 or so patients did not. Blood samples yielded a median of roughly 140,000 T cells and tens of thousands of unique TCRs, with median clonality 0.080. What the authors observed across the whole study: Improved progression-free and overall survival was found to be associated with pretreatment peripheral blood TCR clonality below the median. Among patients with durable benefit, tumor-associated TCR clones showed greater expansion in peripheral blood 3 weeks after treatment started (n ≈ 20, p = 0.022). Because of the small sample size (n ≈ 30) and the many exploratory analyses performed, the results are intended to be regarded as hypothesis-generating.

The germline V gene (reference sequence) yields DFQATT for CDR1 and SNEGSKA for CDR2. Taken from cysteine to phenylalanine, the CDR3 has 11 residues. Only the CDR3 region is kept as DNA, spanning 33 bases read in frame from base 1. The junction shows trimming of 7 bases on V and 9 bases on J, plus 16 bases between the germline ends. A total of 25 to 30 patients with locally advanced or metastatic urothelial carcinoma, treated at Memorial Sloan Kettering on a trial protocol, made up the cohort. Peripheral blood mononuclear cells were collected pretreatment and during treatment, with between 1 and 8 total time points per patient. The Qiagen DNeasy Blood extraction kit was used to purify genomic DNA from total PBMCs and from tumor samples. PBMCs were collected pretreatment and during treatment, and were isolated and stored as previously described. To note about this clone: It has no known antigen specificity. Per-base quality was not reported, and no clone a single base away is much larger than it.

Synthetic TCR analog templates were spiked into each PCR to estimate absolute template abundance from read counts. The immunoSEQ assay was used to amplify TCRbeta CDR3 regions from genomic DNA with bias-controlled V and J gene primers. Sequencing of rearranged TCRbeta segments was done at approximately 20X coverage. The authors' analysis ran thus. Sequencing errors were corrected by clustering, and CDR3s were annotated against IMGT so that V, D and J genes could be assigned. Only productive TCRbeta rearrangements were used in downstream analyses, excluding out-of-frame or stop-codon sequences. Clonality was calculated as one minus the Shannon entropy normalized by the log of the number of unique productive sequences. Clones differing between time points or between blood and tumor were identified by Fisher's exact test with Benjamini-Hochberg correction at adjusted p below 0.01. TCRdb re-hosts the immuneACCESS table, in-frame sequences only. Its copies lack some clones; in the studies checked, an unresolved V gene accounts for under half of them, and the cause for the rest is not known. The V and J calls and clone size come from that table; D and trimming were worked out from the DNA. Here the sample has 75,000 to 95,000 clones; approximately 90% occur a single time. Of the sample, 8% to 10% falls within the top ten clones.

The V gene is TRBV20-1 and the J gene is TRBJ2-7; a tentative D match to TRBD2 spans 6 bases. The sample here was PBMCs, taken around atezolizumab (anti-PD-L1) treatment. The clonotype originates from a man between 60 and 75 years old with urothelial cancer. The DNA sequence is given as TGCAGTGGAGATCTAGGAGGGTGGCAGTACTTC. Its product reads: CSGDLGGWQYF.